This T cell receptor (beta chain) was captured by sequencing in a study of patients and donors after allogeneic stem cell transplantation. TCRdb re-derived calls from the RT-PCR reads in MiXCR, one entry per CDR3 protein. Seen here are 9,000 to 10,000 distinct CDR3 sequences, roughly 6.4% observed once, and the top ten hold 26%. This clonotype was detected many times. After removal of 1 base from V and 4 bases from J, the junction contained 6 bases not matched to a gene. Per germline, CDR1 SGHVS and CDR2 FQNEAQ. CDR3 length: 15 residues. The material sequenced was blood, either unsorted or a sorted T cell fraction (not recorded which). The chain combines TRBV7-8 with TRBJ1-2; 7 bases align to TRBD1. The receptor was derived from a human donor who was either an allogeneic HSCT recipient or a stem cell or donor lymphocyte infusion donor (not recorded which). It is not recorded whose cells these are; they may come from a transplant donor. This CDR3 reads CASSLVDRAAYGYTF. In DNA form, the CDR3 reads TGTGCCAGCAGCTTAGTAGACAGGGCCGCCTATGGCTACACCTTC.